One sample yielded the 2 T cell receptor beta chains listed below, sequenced in a study of T-cell reconstitution after alpha-beta-depleted transplantation in children. The authors prepared the TCRbeta library with unique molecular identifiers. TCRdb re-called the PCR reads through MiXCR, storing one row per CDR3 protein. The table lists some 70,000 distinct CDR3 sequences, 4.9% of them singletons. Sequenced here: PBMCs, mostly from graft donor cells, sampled 180 days after TCRalphabeta/CD19-depleted stem cell transplant. These receptor sequences come from a boy younger than two who had a stem cell transplant for acute myeloid leukemia, so the T cells may come from the graft donor.

This clonotype was counted ten times or more. The V call is TRBV10-3, the J call TRBJ1-1; perhaps TRBD1 as D (5 bases). Germline values: CDR1 ENHRY, CDR2 SYGVKD. Trimming shortened V by 6 bases and J by 0 bases, and 8 bases separated the two germline ends. The CDR3 has 13 residues. CDR3: CAIRGLLNTEAFF. CDR3 sequence (DNA): TGTGCCATCAGGGGACTCCTGAACACTGAAGCTTTCTTT.

This clonotype came up many times. The chain uses TRBV20-1 and TRBJ1-2, with 7 bases aligning to TRBD1. The CDR3 totals 14 residues. Per germline, CDR1 DFQATT and CDR2 SNEGSKA (reference sequence). V dropped 3 bases and J dropped 0; count of bases not matched to a gene: 4. For the CDR3, the DNA is TGCAGTGCTAGCCGGGACAGAGCTAACTATGGCTACACCTTC. Translated, it gives CSASRDRANYGYTF.